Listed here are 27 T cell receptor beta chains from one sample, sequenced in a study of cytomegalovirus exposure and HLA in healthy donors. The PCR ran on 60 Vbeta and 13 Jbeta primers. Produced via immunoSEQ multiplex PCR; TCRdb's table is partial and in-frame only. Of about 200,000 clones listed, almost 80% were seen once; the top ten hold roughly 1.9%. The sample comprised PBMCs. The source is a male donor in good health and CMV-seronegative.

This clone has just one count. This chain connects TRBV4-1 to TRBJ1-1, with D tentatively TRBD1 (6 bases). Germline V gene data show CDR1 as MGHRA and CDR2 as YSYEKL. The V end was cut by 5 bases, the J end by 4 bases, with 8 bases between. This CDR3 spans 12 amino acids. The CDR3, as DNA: TGCGCCAGCAGCGGACAGACCACTGAAGCTTTCTTT. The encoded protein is CASSGQTTEAFF.

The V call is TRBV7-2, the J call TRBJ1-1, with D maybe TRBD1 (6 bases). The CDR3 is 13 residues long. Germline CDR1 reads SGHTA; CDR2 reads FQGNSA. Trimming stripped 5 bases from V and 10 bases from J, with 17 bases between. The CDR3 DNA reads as TGTGCCAGCAGCACCAGGACAGAGTATCGAGCTTTCTTT. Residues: CASSTRTEYRAFF. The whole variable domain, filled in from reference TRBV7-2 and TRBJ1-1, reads GAGVSQSPSNKVTEKGKDVELRCDPISGHTALYWYRQSLGQGLEFLIYFQGNSAPDKSGLPSDRFSAERTGGSVSTLTIQRTQQEDSAVYLCASSTRTEYRAFFGQGTRLTVV.

CDR3 nucleotides: TGTGCCAGCAGTTTAATCGGACAGTCGAATAGCAATCAGCCCCAGCATTTT. The encoded protein is CASSLIGQSNSNQPQHF. V and J are TRBV28 and TRBJ1-5; D is perhaps TRBD1 (6 bases). The germline CDR1 and CDR2 sequences are MDHEN and SYDVKM. CDR3 length: 17 residues. Trimming stripped 2 bases from V and 0 bases from J, with 14 bases between. The full variable domain, completed using reference TRBV28 and TRBJ1-5, is DVKVTQSSRYLVKRTGEKVFLECVQDMDHENMFWYRQDPGLGLRLIYFSYDVKMKEKGDIPEGYSVSREKKERFSLILESASTNQTSMYLCASSLIGQSNSNQPQHFGDGTRLSIL.

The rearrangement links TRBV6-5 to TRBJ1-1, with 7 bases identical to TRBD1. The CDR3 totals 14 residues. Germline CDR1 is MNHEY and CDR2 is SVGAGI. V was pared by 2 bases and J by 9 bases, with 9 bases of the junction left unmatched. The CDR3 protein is CASSYTAPGQQAFF. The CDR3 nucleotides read TGTGCCAGCAGTTACACTGCCCCGGGACAGCAAGCTTTCTTT.

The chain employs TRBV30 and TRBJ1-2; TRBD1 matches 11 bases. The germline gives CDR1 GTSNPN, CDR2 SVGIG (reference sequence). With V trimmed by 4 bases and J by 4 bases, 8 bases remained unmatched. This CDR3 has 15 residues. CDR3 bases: TGTGCCTGGACCCCCGGGACAGGGGGACCCTATGGCTACACCTTC. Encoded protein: CAWTPGTGGPYGYTF.

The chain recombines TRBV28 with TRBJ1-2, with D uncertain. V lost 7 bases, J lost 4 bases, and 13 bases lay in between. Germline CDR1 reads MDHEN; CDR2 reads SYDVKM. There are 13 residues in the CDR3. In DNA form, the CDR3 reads TGTGCCAGCACCCCACCGGGGTTCTATGGCTACACCTTC. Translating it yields CASTPPGFYGYTF.

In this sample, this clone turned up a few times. DNA of the CDR3: TGTGCCAGCAGTTACCAGGGGATCCCTGAAGCTTTCTTT. Residues: CASSYQGIPEAFF. The chain recombines TRBV6-6 with TRBJ1-1; D perhaps matches TRBD1 (6 bases). The germline CDR1 and CDR2 sequences are MNHNY and SVGAGI (reference sequence). Trimming left V 2 bases short and J 6 bases short, with 10 bases between. CDR3 size: 13 residues.

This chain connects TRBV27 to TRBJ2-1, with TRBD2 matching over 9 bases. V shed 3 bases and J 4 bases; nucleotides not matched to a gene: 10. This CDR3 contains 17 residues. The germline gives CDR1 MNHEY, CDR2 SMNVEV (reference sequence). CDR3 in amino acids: CASSFRLAGVVYNEQFF. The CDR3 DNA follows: TGTGCCAGCAGTTTTCGGTTAGCGGGAGTTGTGTACAATGAGCAGTTCTTC.

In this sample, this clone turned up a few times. The CDR3 spells CASSFSSFIWLFYGYTF. The CDR3 bases are TGTGCCAGCAGTTTCTCCTCTTTTATTTGGCTGTTCTATGGCTACACCTTC. The chain couples TRBV27 to TRBJ1-2; D is unresolved. Looked up from germline, CDR1 is MNHEY and CDR2 is SMNVEV (reference sequence). V gave up 3 bases and J gave up 4 bases, with 21 bases separating them. There are 17 residues in the CDR3.

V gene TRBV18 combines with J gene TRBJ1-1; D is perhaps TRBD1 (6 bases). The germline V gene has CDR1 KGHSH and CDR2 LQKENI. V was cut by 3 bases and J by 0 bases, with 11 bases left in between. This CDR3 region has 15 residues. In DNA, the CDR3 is TGTGCCAGCTCACCTTGGGGGCGGCTGAACACTGAAGCTTTCTTT. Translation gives CASSPWGRLNTEAFF. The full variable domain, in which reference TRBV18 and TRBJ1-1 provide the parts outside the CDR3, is NAGVMQNPRHLVRRRGQEARLRCSPMKGHSHVYWYRQLPEEGLKFMVYLQKENIIDESGMPKERFSAEFPKEGPSILRIQQVVRGDSAAYFCASSPWGRLNTEAFFGQGTRLTVV.

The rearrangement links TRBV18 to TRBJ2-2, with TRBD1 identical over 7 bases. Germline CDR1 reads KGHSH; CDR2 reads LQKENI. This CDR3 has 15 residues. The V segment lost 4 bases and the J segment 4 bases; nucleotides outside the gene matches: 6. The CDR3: CASSRTGAGTGELFF. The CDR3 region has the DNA TGTGCCAGCTCACGGACAGGAGCCGGCACCGGGGAGCTGTTTTTT.

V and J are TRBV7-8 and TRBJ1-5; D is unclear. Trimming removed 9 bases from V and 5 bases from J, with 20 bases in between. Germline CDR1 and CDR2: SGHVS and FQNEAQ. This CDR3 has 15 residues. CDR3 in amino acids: CASSGEVSVDQPQHF. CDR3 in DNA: TGTGCCAGTTCCGGAGAAGTTTCTGTCGATCAGCCCCAGCATTTT.

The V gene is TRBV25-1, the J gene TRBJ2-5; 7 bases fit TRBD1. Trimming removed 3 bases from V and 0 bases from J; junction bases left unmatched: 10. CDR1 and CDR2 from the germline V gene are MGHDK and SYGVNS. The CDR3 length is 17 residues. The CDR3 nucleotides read TGTGCCAGCAGTGATTGGGGGACAGATTTATACCAAGAGACCCAGTACTTC. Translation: CASSDWGTDLYQETQYF. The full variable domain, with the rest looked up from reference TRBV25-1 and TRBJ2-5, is EADIYQTPRYLVIGTGKKITLECSQTMGHDKMYWYQQDPGMELHLIHYSYGVNSTEKGDLSSESTVSRIRTEHFPLTLESARPSHTSQYLCASSDWGTDLYQETQYFGPGTRLLVL.

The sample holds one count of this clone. This chain's CDR3 is CASSKTGGAGSNQPQHF. Here the CDR3 DNA reads TGTGCCAGTAGTAAGACAGGGGGCGCTGGTAGCAATCAGCCCCAGCATTTT. The chain is built from TRBV19 and TRBJ1-5, with TRBD1 matching 10 bases. The CDR3 contains 17 residues. The V and J ends lost 4 bases and 0 bases, in that order; junction bases with no gene match: 6. Germline V CDR1 and CDR2: LNHDA, SQIVND (reference sequence).

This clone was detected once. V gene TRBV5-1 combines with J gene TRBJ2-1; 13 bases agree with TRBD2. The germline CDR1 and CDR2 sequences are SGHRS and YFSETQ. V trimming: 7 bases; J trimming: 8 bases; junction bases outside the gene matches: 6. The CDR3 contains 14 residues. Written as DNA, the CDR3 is TGCGCCAGCGGTACTAGCGGGAGGGTGGATGAGCAGTTCTTC. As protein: CASGTSGRVDEQFF.

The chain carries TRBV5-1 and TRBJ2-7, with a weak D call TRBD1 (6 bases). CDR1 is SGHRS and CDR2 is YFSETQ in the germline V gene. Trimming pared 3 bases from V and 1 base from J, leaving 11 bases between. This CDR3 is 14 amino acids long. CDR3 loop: CASSSTGPSYEQYF. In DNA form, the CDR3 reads TGCGCCAGCAGCTCAACAGGGCCATCCTACGAGCAGTACTTC.

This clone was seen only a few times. Here the CDR3 DNA reads TGTGCCAGCAGCTTACCTCTCCCACAGGGGGCAACTAATGAAAAACTGTTTTTT. This translates into CASSLPLPQGATNEKLFF. V is TRBV5-6 and J is TRBJ1-4; 8 bases fit TRBD1. Germline CDR1 is SGHDT and CDR2 is YYEEEE. V lost 2 bases to trimming and J lost 0 bases; unmatched junction nucleotides: 9. CDR3 length: 18 residues.

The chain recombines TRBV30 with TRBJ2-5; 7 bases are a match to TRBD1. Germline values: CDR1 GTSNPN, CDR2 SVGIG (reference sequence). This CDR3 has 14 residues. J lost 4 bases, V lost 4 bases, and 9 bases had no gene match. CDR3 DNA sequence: TGTGCCTGGACCTCCGGGACAGTCCCAGAGACCCAGTACTTC. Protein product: CAWTSGTVPETQYF.

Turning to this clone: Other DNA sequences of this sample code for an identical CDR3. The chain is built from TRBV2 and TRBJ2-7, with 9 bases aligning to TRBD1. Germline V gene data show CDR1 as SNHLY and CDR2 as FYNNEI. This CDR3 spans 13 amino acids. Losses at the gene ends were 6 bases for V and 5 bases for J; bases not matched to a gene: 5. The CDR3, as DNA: TGTGCCAGCAGCAGGGACAGGGTGGACGAGCAGTACTTC. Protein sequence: CASSRDRVDEQYF.

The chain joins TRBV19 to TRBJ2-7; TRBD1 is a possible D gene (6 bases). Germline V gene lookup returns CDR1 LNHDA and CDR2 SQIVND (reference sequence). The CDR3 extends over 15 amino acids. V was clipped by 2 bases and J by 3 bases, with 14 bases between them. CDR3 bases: TGTGCCAGTAGTATAAGCGCCCGACAGGTCTACGAGCAGTACTTC. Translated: CASSISARQVYEQYF.

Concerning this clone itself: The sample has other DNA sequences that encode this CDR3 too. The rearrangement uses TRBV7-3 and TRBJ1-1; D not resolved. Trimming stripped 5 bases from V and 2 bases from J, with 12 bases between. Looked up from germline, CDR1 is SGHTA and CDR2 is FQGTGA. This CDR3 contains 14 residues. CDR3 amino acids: CASSPGRGNTEAFF. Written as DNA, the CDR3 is TGTGCCAGCAGCCCTGGAAGAGGTAACACTGAAGCTTTCTTT.

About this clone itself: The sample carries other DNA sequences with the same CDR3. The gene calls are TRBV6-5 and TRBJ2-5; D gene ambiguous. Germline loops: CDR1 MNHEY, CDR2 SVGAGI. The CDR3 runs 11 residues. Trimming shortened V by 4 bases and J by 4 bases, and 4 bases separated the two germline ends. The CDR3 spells CASSFGETQYF. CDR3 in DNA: TGTGCCAGCAGTTTCGGAGAGACCCAGTACTTC.

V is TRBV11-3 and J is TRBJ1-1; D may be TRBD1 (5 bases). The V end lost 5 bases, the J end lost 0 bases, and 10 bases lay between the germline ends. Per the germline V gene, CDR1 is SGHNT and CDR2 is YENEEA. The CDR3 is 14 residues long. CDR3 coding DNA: TGTGCCAGCAGCCCCGGGGGGGTGAACACTGAAGCTTTCTTT. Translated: CASSPGGVNTEAFF.

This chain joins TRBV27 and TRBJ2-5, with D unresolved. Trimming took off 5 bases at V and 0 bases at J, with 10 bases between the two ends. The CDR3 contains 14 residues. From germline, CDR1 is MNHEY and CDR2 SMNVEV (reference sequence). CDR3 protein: CASSRSAYQETQYF. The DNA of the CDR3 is TGTGCCAGCAGTCGCTCCGCGTACCAAGAGACCCAGTACTTC.

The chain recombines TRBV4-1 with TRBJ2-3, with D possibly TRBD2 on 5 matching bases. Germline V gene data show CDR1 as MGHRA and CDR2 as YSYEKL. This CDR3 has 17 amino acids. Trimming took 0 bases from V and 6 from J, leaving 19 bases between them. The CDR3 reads CASSQEEFSGEADTQYF. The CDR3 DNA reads TGCGCCAGCAGCCAAGAGGAATTTTCCGGGGAAGCGGATACGCAGTATTTT.

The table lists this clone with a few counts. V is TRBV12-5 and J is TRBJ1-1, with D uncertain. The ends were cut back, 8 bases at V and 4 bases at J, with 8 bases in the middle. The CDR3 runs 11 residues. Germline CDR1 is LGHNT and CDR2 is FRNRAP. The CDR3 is CASSGGTEAFF. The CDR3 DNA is TGTGCTAGTTCTGGAGGCACTGAAGCTTTCTTT. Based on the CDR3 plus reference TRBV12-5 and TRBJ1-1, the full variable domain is DARVTQTPRHKVTEMGQEVTMRCQPILGHNTVFWYRQTMMQGLELLAYFRNRAPLDDSGMPKDRFSAEMPDATLATLKIQPSEPRDSAVYFCASSGGTEAFFGQGTRLTVV.

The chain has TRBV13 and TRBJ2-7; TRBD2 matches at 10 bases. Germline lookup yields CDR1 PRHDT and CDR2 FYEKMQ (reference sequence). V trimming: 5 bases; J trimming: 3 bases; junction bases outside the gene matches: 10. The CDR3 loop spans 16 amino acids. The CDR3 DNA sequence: TGTGCCAGCAGCGGATCTAGCGGGGGAGCAGGCTACGAGCAGTACTTC. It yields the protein CASSGSSGGAGYEQYF.